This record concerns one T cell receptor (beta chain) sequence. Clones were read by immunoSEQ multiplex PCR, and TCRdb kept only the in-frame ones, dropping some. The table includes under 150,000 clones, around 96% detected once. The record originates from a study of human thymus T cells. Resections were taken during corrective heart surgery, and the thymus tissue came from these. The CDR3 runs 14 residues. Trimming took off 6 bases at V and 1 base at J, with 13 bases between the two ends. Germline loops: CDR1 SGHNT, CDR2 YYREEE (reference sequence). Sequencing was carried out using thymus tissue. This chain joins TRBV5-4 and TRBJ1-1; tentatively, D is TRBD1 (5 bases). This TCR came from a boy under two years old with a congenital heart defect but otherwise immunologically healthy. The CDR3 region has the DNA TGTGCCAGCAAGTGGGGGGTGAGGAACACTGAAGCTTTCTTT. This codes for CASKWGVRNTEAFF.